These 22 T cell receptor beta chains were sequenced from one sample in a study of T cells in Graves' hyperthyroidism and ophthalmopathy. Amplified regions were TCR beta CDR3 sequences from RNA transcripts. The primer set for the first-round RT-PCR of the TCR CDR3 was HTBI. TCRdb used MiXCR to reprocess the multiplex PCR reads, holding one entry per CDR3 protein. The table shows 650,000 to 750,000 distinct CDR3 sequences, with 14% occurring only once. Source material: blood. The receptors shown here come from a woman aged 18-29 years with Graves' hyperthyroidism.

This clonotype is a singleton in its sample. Compared with germline, one end of the junction differs, possibly owing to a read error. The CDR3 DNA reads as TGTGCCAGCAGTTACCCGGCGGCGGCTGAAGCTTCCTTT. It yields the protein CASSYPAAAEASF. This chain connects TRBV11-2 to TRBJ1-1; no firm D call. Germline-derived CDR1 and CDR2 are SGHAT and FQNNGV. The CDR3 is 13 amino acids.

This clonotype was observed at least ten times. The chain employs TRBV7-2 and TRBJ1-4; 7 bases fit TRBD1. The germline V gene has CDR1 SGHTA and CDR2 FQGNSA. There are 19 residues in the CDR3. The V and J ends lost 1 base and 4 bases, in that order; junction bases with no gene match: 15. Written as DNA, the CDR3 is TGTGCCAGCAGCTTAGTAAAGGTTGCCGGGGACAGTCGTAATGAAAAACTGTTTTTT. It is translated as CASSLVKVAGDSRNEKLFF. The complete variable domain, with remaining parts taken from reference TRBV7-2 and TRBJ1-4, reads GAGVSQSPSNKVTEKGKDVELRCDPISGHTALYWYRQSLGQGLEFLIYFQGNSAPDKSGLPSDRFSAERTGGSVSTLTIQRTQQEDSAVYLCASSLVKVAGDSRNEKLFFGSGTQLSVL.

This clonotype turned up a few times. V is TRBV6-5 and J is TRBJ2-3, with TRBD2 identical over 11 bases. This CDR3 spans 16 amino acids. V lost 2 bases, J lost 3 bases, and 4 bases stayed unmatched. CDR1 is MNHEY and CDR2 is SVGAGI in the germline V gene. In DNA, the CDR3 is TGTGCCAGCAGTTACCGTAGCGGGAGGGCGACAGATACGCAGTATTTT. Its protein is CASSYRSGRATDTQYF.

In its sample, this clonotype was seen many times. This chain uses TRBV7-2 with TRBJ2-3; D is undetermined. The V end lost 1 base, the J end lost 1 base, and 6 bases lay between the germline ends. The CDR3 is 14 residues long. The germline gives CDR1 SGHTA, CDR2 FQGNSA. DNA for the CDR3: TGTGCCAGCAGCTTAGACGTGGGCACAGATACGCAGTATTTT. It encodes CASSLDVGTDTQYF.

This clonotype has ten or more counts. This sequence joins TRBV15 and TRBJ2-2, with D possibly TRBD1 on 6 matching bases. In germline, CDR1 is LNHNV, CDR2 YYDKDF (reference sequence). The CDR3 is 18 amino acids. V lost 0 bases and J lost 7, with 21 bases in between. The CDR3, as DNA: TGTGCCACCAGCAGAGATCGCAGGGGCACACCCGGTGGCGGGGAGCTGTTTTTT. Translating it yields CATSRDRRGTPGGGELFF.

This clonotype was counted ten times or more. The V gene is TRBV7-2, the J gene TRBJ2-1; D is unresolved. Germline lookup yields CDR1 SGHTA and CDR2 FQGNSA. The CDR3 has 14 amino acids. V lost 1 base and J lost 7, with 11 bases in between. CDR3 DNA: TGTGCCAGCAGCTTAGGTGGCAGCAAAAATGAGCAGTTCTTC. Protein: CASSLGGSKNEQFF. Supplemented by reference TRBV7-2 and TRBJ2-1, the full variable domain reads GAGVSQSPSNKVTEKGKDVELRCDPISGHTALYWYRQSLGQGLEFLIYFQGNSAPDKSGLPSDRFSAERTGGSVSTLTIQRTQQEDSAVYLCASSLGGSKNEQFFGPGTRLTVL.

The chain recombines TRBV11-2 with TRBJ2-7; 10 bases are shared with TRBD1. V shed 5 bases, J shed 7 bases, and the junction held 5 bases outside the gene matches. The CDR3 extends over 13 amino acids. Germline CDR1 is SGHAT and CDR2 is FQNNGV. CDR3 residues: CASSKTGGQEQYF. The CDR3 DNA is TGTGCCAGCAGCAAGACAGGGGGCCAAGAGCAGTACTTC. The full variable domain, rest sourced from reference TRBV11-2 and TRBJ2-7, is EAGVAQSPRYKIIEKRQSVAFWCNPISGHATLYWYQQILGQGPKLLIQFQNNGVVDDSQLPKDRFSAERLKGVDSTLKIQPAKLEDSAVYLCASSKTGGQEQYFGPGTRLTVT.

This clonotype occurred many times. The chain recombines TRBV2 with TRBJ2-5; D is unresolved. This CDR3 contains 10 residues. With 6 bases removed from V and 6 bases from J, the gap between germline ends came to 5 bases. Germline V CDR1 and CDR2: SNHLY, FYNNEI. CDR3 amino acids: CASREKTQYF. In nucleotides, the CDR3 is TGTGCCAGCAGAGAGAAGACCCAGTACTTC.

This clonotype was seen at least ten times. The chain recombines TRBV12-3 or TRBV12-4 with TRBJ2-2, with D perhaps given as TRBD1 or TRBD2 (5 bases each). The CDR3 runs 14 residues. V lost 4 bases and J lost 8, with 14 bases in between. CDR3 DNA: TGTGCCAGCAGTTCCCCGGGGCATCGGGGGGAGCTGTTTTTT. Protein: CASSSPGHRGELFF.

This clonotype has only a few counts. The rearrangement links TRBV20-1 to TRBJ2-5; D is ambiguous. The CDR3 sequence is 13 residues long. Germline V gene data show CDR1 as DFQATT and CDR2 as SNEGSKA (reference sequence). V was clipped by 1 base and J by 9 bases, with 15 bases between them. The CDR3 here is CSARGRTPMAQYF. The CDR3 region has the DNA TGCAGTGCTAGAGGAAGGACCCCAATGGCCCAGTACTTC.

The chain joins TRBV10-1 to TRBJ1-1; D possibly corresponds to TRBD1 (6 bases). The CDR3 totals 16 residues. CDR1 and CDR2 from the germline V gene are WNHNN and SYGVQD (reference sequence). V was cut by 0 bases and J by 6 bases, with 17 bases left in between. This CDR3 is CASSESQGPEAPEAFF. The CDR3 DNA is TGCGCCAGCAGTGAGTCCCAGGGGCCCGAGGCTCCTGAAGCTTTCTTT.

A few counts support this clonotype. The junction departs from germline at one end; a sequencing error may be responsible. The chain employs TRBV7-8 and TRBJ2-1, with TRBD2 identical over 12 bases. Germline CDR1 and CDR2: SGHVS and FQNEAQ. CDR3 length equals 15 residues. The CDR3 coding sequence is TGTGCCAGCAGCTACGGACTAGCGGGAATAAATGAGCAGTCCTTC. As protein: CASSYGLAGINEQSF.

This clonotype was counted many times. The chain carries TRBV3-1 and TRBJ2-2; D not certain. With 3 bases removed from V and 4 bases from J, the gap between germline ends came to 0 bases. The V gene's germline CDR1 is LGHDT and CDR2 YNNKEL (reference sequence). This CDR3 has 11 residues. CDR3 bases: TGTGCCAGCAGCCACACCGGGGAGCTGTTTTTT. The encoded protein is CASSHTGELFF.

This clonotype showed up just a few times. V gene TRBV3-1 combines with J gene TRBJ2-5, with a tentative D call TRBD2 (6 bases). The CDR3 has 17 residues. CDR1 is LGHDT, CDR2 YNNKEL, per germline (reference sequence). V lost 0 bases and J lost 4, with 18 bases in between. CDR3 bases: TGTGCCAGCAGCCAAGATCTTTCTAGCGTCAGGTTAGAGACCCAGTACTTC. The encoded protein is CASSQDLSSVRLETQYF.

This clonotype was observed a few times. The chain combines TRBV28 with TRBJ1-5; TRBD1 is a possible D gene (6 bases). V gave up 4 bases and J gave up 9 bases, with 19 bases separating them. The CDR3 extends over 15 amino acids. CDR1 and CDR2 from the germline V gene are MDHEN and SYDVKM. The CDR3 loop is CASSSTGPSEWPQHF. The CDR3, as DNA: TGTGCCAGCAGTTCCACAGGGCCCTCGGAATGGCCCCAGCATTTT.

This clonotype came up many times. The chain uses TRBV12-3 or TRBV12-4 and TRBJ2-2; TRBD2 agrees at 12 bases. This CDR3 spans 16 amino acids. Trimming at V came to 4 bases and at J to 0 bases, leaving 0 bases not matched to a gene. CDR3 sequence (DNA): TGTGCCAGCAGTTGGACTAGCGGGACGAACACCGGGGAGCTGTTTTTT. This sequence encodes CASSWTSGTNTGELFF.

As for this clonotype: Given a much more abundant clone one base away, this may be a read error. The chain couples TRBV20-1 to TRBJ2-7, with D unclear. TRBJ2-1 explains the end of the DNA better; the J call may be wrong. Germline-derived CDR1 and CDR2 are DFQATT and SNEGSKA (reference sequence). This CDR3 contains 13 residues. For the CDR3, the DNA is TGCAGTGCATTACCCGGGTGGGCCTACGAGCAGTTCTTC. Amino acid sequence: CSALPGWAYEQFF.

This clonotype was seen only a few times. The chain uses TRBV13 and TRBJ2-2; 7 bases are shared with TRBD2. V dropped 3 bases and J dropped 4; count of bases not matched to a gene: 5. CDR3 length: 15 amino acids. CDR1 and CDR2 from the germline V gene are PRHDT and FYEKMQ (reference sequence). The CDR3 DNA reads TGTGCCAGCAGCTTCGCGGGAGATGGCACCGGGGAGCTGTTTTTT. Translation: CASSFAGDGTGELFF. Together with reference TRBV13 and TRBJ2-2, the CDR3 gives the full variable domain: AAGVIQSPRHLIKEKRETATLKCYPIPRHDTVYWYQQGPGQDPQFLISFYEKMQSDKGSIPDRFSAQQFSDYHSELNMSSLELGDSALYFCASSFAGDGTGELFFGEGSRLTVL.

This clonotype was detected ten times or more. The chain links TRBV5-5 to TRBJ1-2; the D gene is possibly TRBD1 (5 bases). V lost 5 bases, J lost 1 base, and 24 bases lay in between. The CDR3 has 18 amino acids. Looked up from germline, CDR1 is SGHKS and CDR2 is YYEKEE (reference sequence). The CDR3 loop is CASSQLGTREFFNYGYTF. The CDR3 DNA sequence: TGTGCCAGCAGTCAATTGGGGACCCGAGAGTTTTTTAACTATGGCTACACCTTC.

This clonotype occurred a few times. This chain links TRBV2 with TRBJ1-6; D possibly corresponds to TRBD1 (6 bases). The V gene's germline CDR1 is SNHLY and CDR2 FYNNEI. V lost 6 bases to trimming and J lost 8 bases, with 20 bases between them. The CDR3 totals 16 residues. The CDR3 sequence is CASSRGGGVKYSPLHF. In DNA form, the CDR3 reads TGTGCCAGCAGCCGGGGGGGGGGCGTGAAGTATTCACCCCTCCACTTT.

This clonotype was counted a few times. The V and J genes are TRBV5-4 and TRBJ2-2; D may be TRBD2 (5 bases). Trimming pared 5 bases from V and 2 bases from J, leaving 13 bases between. Germline CDR1 SGHNT, CDR2 YYREEE (reference sequence). The CDR3 has 15 residues. The DNA of the CDR3 is TGTGCCAGCAGAAGGGCGACGGGAAACACCGGGGAGCTGTTTTTT. Protein sequence: CASRRATGNTGELFF.

This clonotype was counted many times. V usage is TRBV12-3 or TRBV12-4 and J usage is TRBJ2-7; D unclear. The CDR3 is 14 residues long. The V gene lost 6 bases and the J gene lost 0 bases, with 12 bases spanning the gap. The CDR3 DNA reads as TGTGCCAGCAGCTCGGACGGTAGCTCCTACGAGCAGTACTTC. The encoded protein is CASSSDGSSYEQYF.